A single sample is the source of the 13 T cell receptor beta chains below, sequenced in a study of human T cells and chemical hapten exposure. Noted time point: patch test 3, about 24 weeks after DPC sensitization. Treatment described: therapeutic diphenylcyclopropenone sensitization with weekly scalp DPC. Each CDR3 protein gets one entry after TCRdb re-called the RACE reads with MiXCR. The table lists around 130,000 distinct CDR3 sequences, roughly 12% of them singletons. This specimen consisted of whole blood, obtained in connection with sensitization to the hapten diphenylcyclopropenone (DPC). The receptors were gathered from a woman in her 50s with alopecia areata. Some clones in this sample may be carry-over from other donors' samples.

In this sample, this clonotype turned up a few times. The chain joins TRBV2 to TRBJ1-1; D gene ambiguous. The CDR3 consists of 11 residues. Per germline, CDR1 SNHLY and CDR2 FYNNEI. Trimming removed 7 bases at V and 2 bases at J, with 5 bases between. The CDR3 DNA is TGTGCCAGCAAATACAACACTGAAGCTTTCTTT. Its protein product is CASKYNTEAFF.

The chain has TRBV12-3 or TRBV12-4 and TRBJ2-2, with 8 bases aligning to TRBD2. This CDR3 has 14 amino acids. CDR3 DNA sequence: TGTGCGATAAGTAGCGGGAAGGTCACCGGGGAGCTGTTTTTT. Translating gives CAISSGKVTGELFF.

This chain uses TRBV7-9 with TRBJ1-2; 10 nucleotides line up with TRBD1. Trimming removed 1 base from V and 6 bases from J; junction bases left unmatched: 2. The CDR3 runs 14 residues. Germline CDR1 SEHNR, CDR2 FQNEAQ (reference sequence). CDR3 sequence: CASSLETGGHGYTF. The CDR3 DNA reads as TGTGCCAGCAGCTTAGAGACAGGGGGCCATGGCTACACCTTC.

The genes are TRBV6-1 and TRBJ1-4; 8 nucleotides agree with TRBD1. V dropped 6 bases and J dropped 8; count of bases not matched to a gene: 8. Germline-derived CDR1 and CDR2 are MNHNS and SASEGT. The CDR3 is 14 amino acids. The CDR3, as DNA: TGTGCCAGCAGGACAGGGGAAGGGGGGGAAAAACTGTTTTTT. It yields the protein CASRTGEGGEKLFF.

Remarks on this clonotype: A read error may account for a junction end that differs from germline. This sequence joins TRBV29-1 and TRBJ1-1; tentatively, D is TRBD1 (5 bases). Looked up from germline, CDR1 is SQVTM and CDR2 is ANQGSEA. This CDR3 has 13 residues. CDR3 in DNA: TGCAGCGTACGGGGAGGGGAGAACGCTGAAGCTTTCTTT. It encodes CSVRGGENAEAFF.

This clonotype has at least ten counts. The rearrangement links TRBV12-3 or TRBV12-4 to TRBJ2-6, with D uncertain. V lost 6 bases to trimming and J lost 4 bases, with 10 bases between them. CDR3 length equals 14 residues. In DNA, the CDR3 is TGTGCCAGCAGCGTCGGACCCGGGGCCAACGTCCTGACTTTC. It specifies CASSVGPGANVLTF.

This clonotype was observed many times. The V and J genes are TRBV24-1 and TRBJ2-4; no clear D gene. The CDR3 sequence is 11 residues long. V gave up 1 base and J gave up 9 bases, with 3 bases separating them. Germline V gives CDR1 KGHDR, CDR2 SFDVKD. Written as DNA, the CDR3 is TGTGCCACCAGTGATTTTGGCATTCAGTACTTC. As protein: CATSDFGIQYF.

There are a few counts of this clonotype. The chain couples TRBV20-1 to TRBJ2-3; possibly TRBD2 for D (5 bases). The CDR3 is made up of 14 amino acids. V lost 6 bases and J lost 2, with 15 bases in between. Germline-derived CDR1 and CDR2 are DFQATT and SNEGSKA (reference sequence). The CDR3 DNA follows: TGCAGTGCGACGGCACCGGGATCCACAGATACGCAGTATTTT. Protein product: CSATAPGSTDTQYF.

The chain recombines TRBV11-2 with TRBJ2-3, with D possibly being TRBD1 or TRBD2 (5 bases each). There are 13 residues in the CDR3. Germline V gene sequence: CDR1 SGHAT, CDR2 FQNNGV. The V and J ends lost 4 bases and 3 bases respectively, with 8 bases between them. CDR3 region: CASSSGATDTQYF. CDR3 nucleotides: TGTGCCAGCAGCTCCGGGGCGACAGATACGCAGTATTTT.

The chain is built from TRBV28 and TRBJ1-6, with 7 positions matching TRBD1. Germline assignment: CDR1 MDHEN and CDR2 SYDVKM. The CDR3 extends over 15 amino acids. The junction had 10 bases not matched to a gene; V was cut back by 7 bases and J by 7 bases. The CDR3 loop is CASTPGGKLNSPLHF. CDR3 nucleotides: TGTGCCAGCACCCCAGGGGGAAAGCTAAATTCACCCCTCCACTTT.

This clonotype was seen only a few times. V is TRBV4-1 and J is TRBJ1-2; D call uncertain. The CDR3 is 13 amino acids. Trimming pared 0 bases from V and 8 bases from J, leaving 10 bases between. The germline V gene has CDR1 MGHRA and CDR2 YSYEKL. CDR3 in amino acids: CASSQDLSWGYTF. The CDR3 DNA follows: TGCGCCAGCAGCCAAGATTTATCGTGGGGCTACACCTTC.

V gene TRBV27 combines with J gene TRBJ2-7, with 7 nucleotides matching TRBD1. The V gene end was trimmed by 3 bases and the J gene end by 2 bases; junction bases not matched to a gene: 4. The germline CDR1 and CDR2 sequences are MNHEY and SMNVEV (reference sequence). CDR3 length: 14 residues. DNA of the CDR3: TGTGCCAGCAGTTTCTCGACAGGGACCTACGAGCAGTACTTC. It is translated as CASSFSTGTYEQYF.

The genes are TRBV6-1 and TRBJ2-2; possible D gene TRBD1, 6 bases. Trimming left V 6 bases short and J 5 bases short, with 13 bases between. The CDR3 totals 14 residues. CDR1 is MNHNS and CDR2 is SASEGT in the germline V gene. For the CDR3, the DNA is TGTGCCAGCAGGGCCCTTGACAGGACCGGGGAGCTGTTTTTT. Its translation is CASRALDRTGELFF.